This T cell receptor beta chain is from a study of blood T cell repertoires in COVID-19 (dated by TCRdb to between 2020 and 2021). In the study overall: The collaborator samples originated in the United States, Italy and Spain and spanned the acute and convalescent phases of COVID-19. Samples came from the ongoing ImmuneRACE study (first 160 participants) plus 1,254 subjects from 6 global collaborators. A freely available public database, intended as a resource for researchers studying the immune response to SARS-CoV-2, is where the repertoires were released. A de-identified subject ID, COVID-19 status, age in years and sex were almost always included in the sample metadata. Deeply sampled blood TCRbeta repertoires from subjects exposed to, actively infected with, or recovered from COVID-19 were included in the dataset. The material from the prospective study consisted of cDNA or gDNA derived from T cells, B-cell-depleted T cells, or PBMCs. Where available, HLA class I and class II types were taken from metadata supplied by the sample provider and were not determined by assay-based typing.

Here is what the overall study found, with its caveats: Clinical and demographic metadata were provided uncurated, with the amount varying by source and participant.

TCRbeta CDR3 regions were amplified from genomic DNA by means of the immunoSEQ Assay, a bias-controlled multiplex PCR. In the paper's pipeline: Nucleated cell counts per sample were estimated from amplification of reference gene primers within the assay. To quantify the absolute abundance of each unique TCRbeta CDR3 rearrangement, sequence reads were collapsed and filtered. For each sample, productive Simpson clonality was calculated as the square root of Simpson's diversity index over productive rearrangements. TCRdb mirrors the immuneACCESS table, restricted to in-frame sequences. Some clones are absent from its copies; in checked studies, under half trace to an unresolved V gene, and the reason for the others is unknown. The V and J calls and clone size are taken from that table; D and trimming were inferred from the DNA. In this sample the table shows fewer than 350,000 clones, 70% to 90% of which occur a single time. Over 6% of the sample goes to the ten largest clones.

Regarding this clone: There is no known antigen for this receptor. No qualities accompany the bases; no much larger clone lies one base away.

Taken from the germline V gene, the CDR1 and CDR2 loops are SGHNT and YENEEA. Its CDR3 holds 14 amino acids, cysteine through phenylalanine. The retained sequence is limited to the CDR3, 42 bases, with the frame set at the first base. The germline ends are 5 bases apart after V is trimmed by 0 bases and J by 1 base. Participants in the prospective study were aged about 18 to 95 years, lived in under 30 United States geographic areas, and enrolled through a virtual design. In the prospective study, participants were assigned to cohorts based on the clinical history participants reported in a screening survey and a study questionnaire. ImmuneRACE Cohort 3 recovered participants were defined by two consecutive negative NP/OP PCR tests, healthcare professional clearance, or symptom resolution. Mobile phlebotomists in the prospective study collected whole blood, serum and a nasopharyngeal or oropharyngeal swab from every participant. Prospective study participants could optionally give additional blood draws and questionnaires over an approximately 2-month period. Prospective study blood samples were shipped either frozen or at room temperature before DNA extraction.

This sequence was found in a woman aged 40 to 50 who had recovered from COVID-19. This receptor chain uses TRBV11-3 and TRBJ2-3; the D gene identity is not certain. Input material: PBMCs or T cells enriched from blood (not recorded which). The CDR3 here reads CASSLDQGTDTQYF. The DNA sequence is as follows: TGTGCCAGCAGCTTAGATCAGGGCACAGATACGCAGTATTTT.